This TCR beta chain was sequenced for a study of CD8 T cells in ankylosing spondylitis. Study-level findings and limits: Certain motif variants had earlier been reported in reactive arthritis synovial fluid and blood. Within matched ankylosing spondylitis synovial fluid, disease-linked clones were reportedly significantly enriched.

On this clonotype: Its target is unknown.

Germline CDR1 LGHNA, CDR2 YSLEER. The CDR3 totals 15 residues. Germline trimming cut 5 bases from V and 7 bases from J; bases unmatched to any gene: 11. In making TCR beta libraries, quantitative 5'-RACE with molecular barcodes was used. TCRdb ran MiXCR on the 5' RACE reads and lists one entry per CDR3 protein. Among a few hundred thousand distinct CDR3 sequences listed, around 21% were seen once. The sequence was collected from a female donor with ankylosing spondylitis or in good health (not recorded which). The chain combines TRBV4-3 with TRBJ2-3; 8 bases fit TRBD1. The sequencing input was blood, either unsorted or a sorted T cell fraction (not recorded which). The CDR3: CASSTSSGRGHTQYF. For the CDR3, the DNA is TGCGCCAGCAGCACTTCCTCCGGCAGGGGGCATACGCAGTATTTT.